The sample holds a few counts of the clone carrying this TCR beta chain. The CDR3 is 14 residues long. V trimming: 5 bases; J trimming: 4 bases; junction bases outside the gene matches: 7. Per germline, CDR1 SGHAT and CDR2 FQNNGV. Naive CD8 populations comprised CD45RO-negative cells positively selected for CCR7, excluding terminally differentiated effector memory CD45RA+ cells. Sequencing was performed with immunoSEQ multiplex PCR; in TCRdb, only in-frame clones are kept and a portion is missing. This sample yields around 650,000 clones, of which roughly 96% are seen a single time; 0.11% belongs to the top ten. This entry is derived from a study of shared clonotypes between healthy human individuals. Study summary: Per donor, CD8 memory used one plate, CD8 naive used two, CD4 memory used three and CD4 naive used three.

Sequences were obtained from naive CD8+ T cells sorted from blood. This chain uses TRBV11-2 with TRBJ2-5; 7 nucleotides agree with TRBD2. This TCR derives from a woman in her 30s in good health. The CDR3 DNA reads TGTGCCAGCAGCGCAAGACTAGCCCCAGAGACCCAGTACTTC. Encoded protein: CASSARLAPETQYF.